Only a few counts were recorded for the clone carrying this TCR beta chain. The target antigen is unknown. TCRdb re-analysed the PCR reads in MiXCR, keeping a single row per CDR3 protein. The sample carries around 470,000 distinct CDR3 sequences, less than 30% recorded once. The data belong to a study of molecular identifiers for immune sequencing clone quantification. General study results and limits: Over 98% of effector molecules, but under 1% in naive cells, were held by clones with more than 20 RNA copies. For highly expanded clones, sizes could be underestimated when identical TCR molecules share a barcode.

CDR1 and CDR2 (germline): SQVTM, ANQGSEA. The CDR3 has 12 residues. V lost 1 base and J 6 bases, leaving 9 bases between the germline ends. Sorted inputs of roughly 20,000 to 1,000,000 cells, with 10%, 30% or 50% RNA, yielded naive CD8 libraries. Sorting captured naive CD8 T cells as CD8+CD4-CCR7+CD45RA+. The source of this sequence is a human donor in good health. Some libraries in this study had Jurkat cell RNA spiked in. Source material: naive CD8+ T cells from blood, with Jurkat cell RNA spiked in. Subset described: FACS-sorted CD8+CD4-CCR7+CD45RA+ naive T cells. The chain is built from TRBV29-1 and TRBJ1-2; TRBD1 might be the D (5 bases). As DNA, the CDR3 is TGCAGCGTTGAAGGGGGGTCGAATGGCTACACCTTC. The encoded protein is CSVEGGSNGYTF.